A single sample is the source of the 22 T cell receptor beta chains below, sequenced in a study of T cells after yellow fever vaccination. MiXCR, run by TCRdb on the 5' RACE reads, gives a single entry per CDR3 protein. The table lists about 69,000 distinct CDR3 sequences, 5% to 6.5% of them singletons, with 2.2% in the top ten. Sequences were derived from CD4+ T cells sorted from PBMCs, sampled around 15 days after the first yellow fever vaccination. These TCRs come from a man younger than 35 who received the YFV17D yellow fever vaccine.

This clonotype was counted at least ten times. The CDR3 here is CASRPGTGIYEQYF. CDR3 DNA: TGTGCCAGCAGGCCCGGGACAGGGATTTACGAGCAGTACTTC. The gene calls are TRBV12-3 or TRBV12-4 and TRBJ2-7; 9 positions agree with TRBD1. CDR3 length equals 14 residues. V shed 6 bases, J shed 4 bases, and the junction held 7 bases outside the gene matches.

A remark on this clonotype: A much larger clone sits a single nucleotide away, making a read error possible. This sequence joins TRBV23-1 and TRBJ2-5; the match to TRBD2 covers 8 bases. TRBV23-1 is recorded as an ORF, its role being uncertain. CDR3 length equals 14 residues. With 5 bases clipped from V and 5 bases from J, the junction kept 7 bases outside the gene matches. This chain's CDR3 is CASSSGGARETQYF. In nucleotides, the CDR3 is TGCGCCAGCAGTTCCGGGGGGGCCAGGGAGACCCAGTACTTC.

This chain links TRBV7-2 with TRBJ1-2; TRBD1 agrees at 7 bases. Trimming removed 7 bases from V and 8 bases from J; junction bases left unmatched: 13. CDR1 is SGHTA and CDR2 is FQGNSA in the germline V gene. The CDR3 is made up of 14 amino acids. CDR3 coding DNA: TGTGCCAGCACCCACCGGGACAGCTATAACGGCTACACCTTC. Translation: CASTHRDSYNGYTF.

This clonotype appeared many times. The chain uses TRBV12-3 or TRBV12-4 and TRBJ1-6; 8 positions agree with TRBD1. This CDR3 has 14 residues. With 8 bases clipped from V and 10 bases from J, the junction kept 10 bases outside the gene matches. CDR3: CASANGQGISPLHF. CDR3 sequence (DNA): TGTGCCAGCGCGAACGGACAGGGCATCTCACCCCTCCACTTT.

Ten or more counts support this clonotype. The V gene is TRBV5-1, the J gene TRBJ1-6; 12 nucleotides line up with TRBD1. V shed 4 bases, J shed 7 bases, and the junction held 6 bases outside the gene matches. Germline V gene sequence: CDR1 SGHRS, CDR2 YFSETQ. This CDR3 has 16 residues. The DNA for the CDR3 is TGCGCCAGCAGCGTGGGACAGGGGGCCAAGAATTCACCCCTCCACTTT. Protein: CASSVGQGAKNSPLHF.

Many counts were recorded for this clonotype. In nucleotides, the CDR3 is TGTGCCAGCAGCGTAGTCGCCCTGGCAGCGGGAGATACGCAGTATTTT. This encodes CASSVVALAAGDTQYF. This chain connects TRBV9 to TRBJ2-3; perhaps TRBD2 as D (6 bases). Germline CDR1 is SGDLS and CDR2 is YYNGEE. This CDR3 comprises 16 residues. V shed 0 bases and J shed 5 bases, with 16 bases lying between them.

This clonotype was observed at least ten times. The chain combines TRBV29-1 with TRBJ1-2; TRBD1 is a possible D gene (5 bases). Germline V lookup: CDR1 SQVTM, CDR2 ANQGSEA. The CDR3 has 12 amino acids. Trimming took off 4 bases at V and 4 bases at J, with 10 bases between the two ends. The CDR3 DNA is TGCAGCGTTGGGGGCCTCATCTATGGCTACACCTTC. It specifies CSVGGLIYGYTF.

This clonotype occurred many times. The CDR3 sequence: CSASISGGDSPLHF. In DNA form, the CDR3 reads TGCAGTGCTAGTATTTCAGGGGGCGATTCACCCCTCCACTTT. The V and J genes are TRBV20-1 and TRBJ1-6; 8 positions agree with TRBD1. Per germline, CDR1 DFQATT and CDR2 SNEGSKA (reference sequence). The V segment lost 3 bases and the J segment 8 bases; nucleotides outside the gene matches: 6. CDR3 length equals 14 residues.

This clonotype has at least ten counts. The gene calls are TRBV7-2 and TRBJ2-1; 11 nucleotides align to TRBD2. The CDR3 extends over 16 amino acids. Looked up from germline, CDR1 is SGHTA and CDR2 is FQGNSA. Unmatched junction bases numbered 4, after V lost 6 bases and J lost 0 bases. CDR3 nucleotide sequence: TGTGCCAGCAGTCGTAGCGGGGGGGCCTCCTACAATGAGCAGTTCTTC. Translation gives CASSRSGGASYNEQFF. Based on the CDR3 plus reference TRBV7-2 and TRBJ2-1, the full variable domain is GAGVSQSPSNKVTEKGKDVELRCDPISGHTALYWYRQSLGQGLEFLIYFQGNSAPDKSGLPSDRFSAERTGGSVSTLTIQRTQQEDSAVYLCASSRSGGASYNEQFFGPGTRLTVL.

As to this clonotype: This may come from a read error, since a much larger clone is one base off. The rearrangement joins TRBV11-2 to TRBJ1-2, with TRBD1 matching 10 bases. Unmatched junction bases numbered 4, after V lost 6 bases and J lost 6 bases. CDR3 size: 13 residues. Germline CDR1 reads SGHAT; CDR2 reads FQNNGV. The CDR3: CASRGQGHDGYTF. In DNA form, the CDR3 reads TGTGCCAGCAGGGGACAGGGGCATGATGGCTACACCTTC.

This clonotype was recorded at least ten times. This chain joins TRBV20-1 and TRBJ1-2; 7 bases fit TRBD1. Unmatched junction bases numbered 14, after V lost 5 bases and J lost 8 bases. In germline, CDR1 is DFQATT, CDR2 SNEGSKA (reference sequence). The CDR3 runs 14 residues. The CDR3 DNA is TGCAGTGCTGGTCCTAAAACAGGGGTGGGCGGCTACACCTTC. It is translated as CSAGPKTGVGGYTF.

Many counts were recorded for this clonotype. This chain links TRBV3-1 with TRBJ1-1; maybe TRBD1 (5 bases). The V end was cut by 5 bases, the J end by 4 bases, with 11 bases between. This CDR3 region has 13 residues. Looked up from germline, CDR1 is LGHDT and CDR2 is YNNKEL (reference sequence). The CDR3 is CASSTGGFTEAFF. Here the CDR3 DNA reads TGTGCCAGCAGCACAGGCGGGTTCACTGAAGCTTTCTTT. The complete variable domain, with remaining parts taken from reference TRBV3-1 and TRBJ1-1, reads DTAVSQTPKYLVTQMGNDKSIKCEQNLGHDTMYWYKQDSKKFLKIMFSYNNKELIINETVPNRFSPKSPDKAHLNLHINSLELGDSAVYFCASSTGGFTEAFFGQGTRLTVV.

This clonotype appeared many times. This sequence joins TRBV9 and TRBJ2-2; D gene uncertain. V dropped 0 bases and J dropped 5 bases, with 8 bases sitting between them. The CDR3 consists of 14 residues. Looked up from germline, CDR1 is SGDLS and CDR2 is YYNGEE. As DNA, the CDR3 is TGTGCCAGCAGCGTAGGGTCCCGGACCGGGGAGCTGTTTTTT. Translated, it gives CASSVGSRTGELFF.

In this sample, this clonotype turned up many times. This sequence joins TRBV4-2 and TRBJ2-3; 14 nucleotides line up with TRBD2. The CDR3 has 20 residues. V gave up 1 base and J gave up 4 bases; unmatched junction bases: 13. The V gene's germline CDR1 is LGHNA and CDR2 YNFKEQ. In nucleotides, the CDR3 is TGTGCCAGCAGCCAAGCAGGACTAGCGGGGGGCAAAAGTTGGTCAGATACGCAGTATTTT. Translating gives CASSQAGLAGGKSWSDTQYF.

This clonotype was picked up many times. The V and J genes are TRBV19 and TRBJ2-1; D perhaps matches TRBD1 (5 bases). This CDR3 region has 15 residues. The germline V gene has CDR1 LNHDA and CDR2 SQIVND (reference sequence). V was pared by 0 bases and J by 9 bases, with 15 bases between. The CDR3 DNA reads as TGTGCCAGTAGTATAGATCAGGGCACCAACAGTGAGCAGTTCTTC. It encodes CASSIDQGTNSEQFF.

This clonotype was observed at least ten times. J is TRBJ2-3 and V is TRBV5-5; TRBD1 matches at 8 bases. Trimming at V came to 2 bases and at J to 4 bases, leaving 6 bases not matched to a gene. The CDR3 extends over 15 amino acids. Per germline, CDR1 SGHKS and CDR2 YYEKEE (reference sequence). CDR3 in DNA: TGTGCCAGCAGCTTCTTACAGGGGGGCCCAGATACGCAGTATTTT. Translation gives CASSFLQGGPDTQYF. Full variable domain (outside the CDR3, taken from reference TRBV5-5 and TRBJ2-3): DAGVTQSPTHLIKTRGQQVTLRCSPISGHKSVSWYQQVLGQGPQFIFQYYEKEERGRGNFPDRFSARQFPNYSSELNVNALLLGDSALYLCASSFLQGGPDTQYFGPGTRLTVL.

The chain is built from TRBV10-3 and TRBJ2-7; 7 bases line up with TRBD2. The V gene end was trimmed by 7 bases and the J gene end by 0 bases; junction bases not matched to a gene: 9. CDR1 and CDR2 from the germline V gene are ENHRY and SYGVKD. This CDR3 spans 15 amino acids. The CDR3 region has the DNA TGTGCCATCAAGAGTAGCGGGCTGAGCTCCTACGAGCAGTACTTC. It is translated as CAIKSSGLSSYEQYF.

In its sample, this clonotype was seen many times. The chain links TRBV5-1 to TRBJ2-5; maybe TRBD2 (6 bases). Per germline, CDR1 SGHRS and CDR2 YFSETQ. CDR3 length equals 15 residues. Trimming stripped 4 bases from V and 2 bases from J, with 15 bases between. The CDR3 is CASSPSLGRQETQYF. The CDR3 nucleotides read TGCGCCAGCAGCCCCTCCCTGGGGAGGCAAGAGACCCAGTACTTC.

This clonotype came up many times. This chain joins TRBV5-1 and TRBJ2-7, with D unclear. Germline assignment: CDR1 SGHRS and CDR2 YFSETQ. V was pared by 4 bases and J by 1 base, with 12 bases between. The CDR3 covers 14 residues. The CDR3: CASSQRTDSYEQYF. CDR3 sequence (DNA): TGCGCCAGCAGCCAACGGACGGATTCCTACGAGCAGTACTTC.

This clonotype has ten or more counts. The J gene is TRBJ1-6, the V gene TRBV4-2; no clear D gene. CDR1 and CDR2 (germline): LGHNA, YNFKEQ. Trimming pared 0 bases from V and 8 bases from J, leaving 11 bases between. This CDR3 contains 15 residues. The CDR3 DNA reads TGTGCCAGCAGCCAAGATTACGTGAGTTATTCACCCCTCCACTTT. It encodes CASSQDYVSYSPLHF.

This clonotype came up many times. This sequence joins TRBV7-9 and TRBJ2-2; TRBD1 matches at 8 bases. With 5 bases clipped from V and 5 bases from J, the junction kept 10 bases outside the gene matches. CDR1 and CDR2 (germline): SEHNR, FQNEAQ (reference sequence). CDR3 size: 16 residues. The CDR3 spells CASSAPTGAPTGELFF. The CDR3 DNA sequence: TGTGCCAGCAGCGCCCCGACAGGGGCACCAACCGGGGAGCTGTTTTTT.

There are many counts of this clonotype. The chain combines TRBV7-2 with TRBJ2-5; the match to TRBD2 covers 9 bases. Unmatched junction bases numbered 13, after V lost 4 bases and J lost 4 bases. There are 17 residues in the CDR3. CDR1 is SGHTA, CDR2 FQGNSA, per germline. The CDR3 nucleotides are TGTGCCAGCAGCTCGAACCTGGGCGGGGGGGCCCGAGAGACCCAGTACTTC. This gives the protein CASSSNLGGGARETQYF.